The 19 T cell receptor beta chains listed next were all sequenced from one sample in a study of breast tumors, draining lymph nodes, adjacent tissues. TCRdb processed the multiplex PCR reads anew with MiXCR; each CDR3 protein has one entry. The sample has 14,000 to 15,000 distinct CDR3 sequences, 47% seen once. The sequencing sample was made of tumor-adjacent breast tissue. These receptors all stem from a female donor with breast cancer. Some clones in this sample may be carry-over from other donors' samples.

This clonotype was seen just once. This sequence joins TRBV7-9 and TRBJ2-7; 7 nucleotides line up with TRBD2. This CDR3 has 14 residues. Germline V gene data show CDR1 as SEHNR and CDR2 as FQNEAQ (reference sequence). The V gene end was trimmed by 8 bases and the J gene end by 7 bases; junction bases not matched to a gene: 14. CDR3 in DNA: TGTGCCAGCGGCGGGGGAACGGGCGCGCGGGAGCAGTACTTC. Translating it yields CASGGGTGAREQYF.

This clonotype was detected only a few times. The chain has TRBV9 and TRBJ2-1, with D unclear. Germline V gene data show CDR1 as SGDLS and CDR2 as YYNGEE. Trimming shortened V by 4 bases and J by 0 bases, and 8 bases separated the two germline ends. This CDR3 comprises 14 residues. DNA for the CDR3: TGTGCCAGCAGCTTAACGGGCTCCTACAATGAGCAGTTCTTC. Protein product: CASSLTGSYNEQFF.

This clonotype qualifies as medium-sized. At one end, the junction sequence differs from germline, possibly due to a read error. The V gene is TRBV5-1, the J gene TRBJ1-6; 9 bases are shared with TRBD1. The CDR3 has 14 residues. Germline V gene sequence: CDR1 SGHRS, CDR2 YFSETQ. CDR3 in amino acids: CASSLGQGNSPLHF. As DNA, the CDR3 is TGTGCCAGCAGCCTCGGACAGGGGAATTCACCCCTCCACTTT.

This rearrangement joins TRBV6-2 or TRBV6-3 to TRBJ2-7; 9 positions agree with TRBD2. V shed 0 bases, J shed 3 bases, and the junction held 15 bases outside the gene matches. This CDR3 has 19 residues. From germline, CDR1 is MNHEY and CDR2 SVGEGT. CDR3 region: CASSYSLVAGDVSYYEQYF. The CDR3 nucleotides read TGTGCCAGCAGTTACTCATTGGTAGCGGGAGACGTAAGTTACTACGAGCAGTACTTC.

V usage is TRBV7-2 and J usage is TRBJ2-7; 7 nucleotides line up with TRBD2. Germline CDR1 SGHTA, CDR2 FQGNSA. The CDR3 runs 14 residues. V lost 3 bases, J lost 2 bases, and 4 bases stayed unmatched. CDR3 in amino acids: CASSLQRGPYEQYF. CDR3 nucleotide sequence: TGTGCCAGCAGCTTGCAGCGGGGCCCCTACGAGCAGTACTTC. Looking up the rest from reference TRBV7-2 and TRBJ2-7 gives the full variable domain: GAGVSQSPSNKVTEKGKDVELRCDPISGHTALYWYRQSLGQGLEFLIYFQGNSAPDKSGLPSDRFSAERTGGSVSTLTIQRTQQEDSAVYLCASSLQRGPYEQYFGPGTRLTVT.

By sample fraction, this clonotype is medium-sized. The J gene is TRBJ2-3, the V gene TRBV20-1; the D gene is possibly TRBD2 (5 bases). The CDR3 spans 13 residues. Germline CDR1 DFQATT, CDR2 SNEGSKA (reference sequence). Trimming removed 4 bases from V and 2 bases from J, with 10 bases in between. CDR3 protein: CSATTSITDTQYF. The DNA of the CDR3 is TGCAGTGCTACCACTAGTATCACAGATACGCAGTATTTT.

This clonotype was found many times. The V gene is TRBV28, the J gene TRBJ1-4; TRBD1 matches 7 bases. V shed 4 bases, J shed 5 bases, and the junction held 10 bases outside the gene matches. CDR3 length: 16 residues. Germline lookup yields CDR1 MDHEN and CDR2 SYDVKM. The CDR3 protein is CASSSRTGGANEKLFF. The CDR3 DNA sequence: TGTGCCAGCAGTTCCCGGACAGGTGGGGCAAATGAAAAACTGTTTTTT.

This clonotype qualifies as medium-sized (0.01 to 0.1%). V is TRBV20-1 and J is TRBJ2-7; D unclear. V shed 3 bases and J shed 1 base, with 13 bases lying between them. The CDR3 has 14 residues. CDR1 is DFQATT, CDR2 SNEGSKA, per germline (reference sequence). CDR3 nucleotides: TGCAGTGCTAGCCGGCCTGCTGGTTCCTACGAGCAGTACTTC. Amino acid sequence: CSASRPAGSYEQYF.

Of note for this clonotype: Being one base from a much bigger clone, this may be a read error. The V and J genes are TRBV6-1 and TRBJ2-5; D gene uncertain. V lost 6 bases and J lost 2, with 10 bases in between. Germline-derived CDR1 and CDR2 are MNHNS and SASEGT. This CDR3 region has 13 residues. The CDR3 DNA reads as TGTGCCAGCAGGCGACACTCACAAGAGACCCAGTACTTC. Protein sequence: CASRRHSQETQYF.

The chain uses TRBV3-1 and TRBJ2-1, with TRBD2 matching 10 bases. The CDR3 has 16 amino acids. Germline CDR1 is LGHDT and CDR2 is YNNKEL (reference sequence). With V trimmed by 3 bases and J by 9 bases, 11 bases remained unmatched. CDR3 sequence reads: CASSQGLAGVGGEQFF. The CDR3 bases are TGTGCCAGCAGCCAGGGTCTAGCGGGAGTTGGGGGTGAGCAGTTCTTC.

In this sample, this clonotype turned up many times. This clone may be a read error of a much larger clone one base away. J is TRBJ1-5 and V is TRBV20-1; D remains ambiguous. The CDR3 is made up of 14 amino acids. CDR1 is DFQATT and CDR2 is SNEGSKA in the germline V gene (reference sequence). This CDR3 is CSARGGSGNPPQHF. CDR3 in DNA: TGCAGTGCTAGAGGAGGTAGTGGCAATCCGCCCCAGCATTTT.

The chain combines TRBV7-2 with TRBJ2-7; D gene ambiguous. There are 12 residues in the CDR3. Trimming shortened V by 2 bases and J by 5 bases, and 7 bases separated the two germline ends. Germline loops: CDR1 SGHTA, CDR2 FQGNSA. CDR3: CASSLRADEQYF. DNA for the CDR3: TGTGCCAGCAGCTTACGGGCCGACGAGCAGTACTTC.

The sample holds many counts of this clonotype. The chain joins TRBV12-3 or TRBV12-4 to TRBJ2-3; TRBD2 is a possible D gene (6 bases). This CDR3 is 15 amino acids long. The ends were cut back, 1 base at V and 1 base at J, with 9 bases in the middle. CDR3 DNA: TGTGCCAGCAGTTTAGTTTGGGGGGGCACAGATACGCAGTATTTT. Translation gives CASSLVWGGTDTQYF.

This clonotype was counted ten times or more. A much larger clone is a single base away; this may be a read error. The gene calls are TRBV19 and TRBJ1-5, with a weak D call TRBD1 (6 bases). The length of the CDR3 is 17 residues. CDR1 is LNHDA, CDR2 SQIVND, per germline (reference sequence). In nucleotides, the CDR3 is TGTGCCAGTAGTATTTGGGGTTCCGGGGGTCAGGGGCAGCCCCAGCCTTTT. This sequence encodes CASSIWGSGGQGQPQPF.

This clonotype was seen many times. This chain uses TRBV2 with TRBJ2-2, with 7 bases fitting TRBD1. The CDR3 runs to 14 residues. Germline V lookup: CDR1 SNHLY, CDR2 FYNNEI. J gave up 7 bases and V 6 bases, and 8 bases lay outside the gene matches. As DNA, the CDR3 is TGTGCCAGCAGCCCAGACAGGGCCGTCGGGGAGCTGTTTTTT. Translated, it gives CASSPDRAVGELFF.

There are many counts of this clonotype. The chain employs TRBV15 and TRBJ2-3; TRBD2 agrees at 7 bases. Losses at the gene ends were 8 bases for V and 0 bases for J; bases not matched to a gene: 8. Looked up from germline, CDR1 is LNHNV and CDR2 is YYDKDF (reference sequence). The CDR3 sequence is 15 residues long. CDR3 sequence: CATRWGGGSTDTQYF. In DNA, the CDR3 is TGTGCCACCCGTTGGGGCGGGGGTAGCACAGATACGCAGTATTTT. The full variable domain, completed using reference TRBV15 and TRBJ2-3, is DAMVIQNPRYQVTQFGKPVTLSCSQTLNHNVMYWYQQKSSQAPKLLFHYYDKDFNNEADTPDNFQSRRPNTSFCFLDIRSPGLGDTAMYLCATRWGGGSTDTQYFGPGTRLTVL.

The CDR3 loop reads CASSFLQINYGYTF. CDR3 coding DNA: TGTGCCAGCAGCTTTCTACAGATTAACTATGGCTACACCTTC. This chain joins TRBV12-1 and TRBJ1-2. TRBV12-1 is designated a pseudogene. The CDR3 totals 14 residues.

The chain recombines TRBV29-1 with TRBJ1-1; D ambiguous. V lost 4 bases, J lost 10 bases, and 16 bases lay in between. The V gene's germline CDR1 is SQVTM and CDR2 ANQGSEA. This CDR3 is 12 amino acids long. The CDR3 loop is CSVACEDRRAFF. The CDR3 DNA is TGCAGCGTTGCATGTGAGGACCGCCGAGCTTTCTTT.

On this clonotype itself: Without the conserved terminal phenylalanine or tryptophan, this CDR3 likely stems from a read error. V is TRBV5-6 and J is TRBJ1-6; D is undetermined. Per the germline V gene, CDR1 is SGHDT and CDR2 is YYEEEE. The CDR3 length is 12 residues. CDR3 nucleotide sequence: TGTGCCAGCAGACAGTATAATTCCCCCCTCCACCTT. Its translation is CASRQYNSPLHL.